This TCR beta chain was documented in a study of blood T cell repertoires in COVID-19. About the research overall: Donors in the United States, Italy and Spain gave samples during acute or convalescent COVID-19. PBMCs, B-cell-depleted T cells, or T cells were the source of the cDNA or gDNA that made up the material.

In the authors' methods: By means of reference gene primer amplification, nucleated cell counts were estimated. Here immunoSEQ multiplex PCR was the method, and the copy in TCRdb shows in-frame clones only, minus some. That table supplies the V and J calls and clone size; D and trimming were determined from the DNA. The repertoire holds more than 35,000 clones, with 91% as singletons. The V and J ends lost 3 bases and 4 bases respectively, with 19 bases between them. From germline, CDR1 is DFQATT and CDR2 SNEGSKA (reference sequence). This CDR3 contains 16 residues. The sample consisted of peripheral blood. The receptor comes from a woman in her twenties or thirties in a cohort sampled during active COVID-19. The rearrangement joins TRBV20-1 to TRBJ2-1; possibly TRBD2 for D (6 bases). The CDR3 here is CSASLPLASLYNEQFF. The CDR3 nucleotides read TGCAGTGCTAGTCTCCCGCTAGCGTCGCTTTACAATGAGCAGTTCTTC.